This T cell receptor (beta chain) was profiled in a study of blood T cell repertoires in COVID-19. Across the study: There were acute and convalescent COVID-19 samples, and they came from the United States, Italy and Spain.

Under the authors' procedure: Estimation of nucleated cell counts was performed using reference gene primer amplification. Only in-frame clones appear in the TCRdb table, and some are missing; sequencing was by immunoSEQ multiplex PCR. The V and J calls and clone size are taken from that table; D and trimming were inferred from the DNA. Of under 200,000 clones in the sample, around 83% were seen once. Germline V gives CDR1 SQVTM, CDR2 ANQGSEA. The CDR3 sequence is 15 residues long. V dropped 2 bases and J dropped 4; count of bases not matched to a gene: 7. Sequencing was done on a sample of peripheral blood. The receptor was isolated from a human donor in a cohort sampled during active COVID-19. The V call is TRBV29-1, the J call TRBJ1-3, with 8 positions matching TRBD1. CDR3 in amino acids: CSVETRTGRGNTIYF. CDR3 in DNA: TGCAGCGTTGAAACCAGGACAGGGAGGGGAAACACCATATATTTT.